The clone carrying this TCR beta chain was recorded once. Its antigen is unknown. V lost 4 bases, J lost 5 bases, and 10 bases stayed unmatched. CDR1 and CDR2 (germline): MNHEY, SVGAGI. This CDR3 contains 16 residues. These data originate in a study of cytomegalovirus exposure and HLA in healthy donors. Study-wide results and limits: Common viral pathogens were later found to be apparently linked to several of the most significant clusters. Researchers reported in a later analysis that a missense DCLRE1C variant was tied to TCR beta V- and J-gene trimming.

The PCR ran on 60 Vbeta and 13 Jbeta primers. TCRdb keeps only in-frame clones here, not all; method: immunoSEQ multiplex PCR. The sample consists of about 150,000 clones, about 75% of them appearing once. The chain combines TRBV6-5 with TRBJ2-1, with 8 bases aligning to TRBD2. Sequencing used PBMCs. This receptor was identified in a man aged 55 to 70 in good health and CMV-seronegative. The CDR3 loop reads CASSSPAGGEHNEQFF. The CDR3 region has the DNA TGTGCCAGCAGTTCCCCCGCGGGAGGAGAGCACAATGAGCAGTTCTTC.